What follows are 8 T cell receptor beta chains derived from one specimen sequenced in a study of CD8 T cells in ankylosing spondylitis. Study-level points and caveats: Characteristic of ankylosing spondylitis blood, it appeared, was a TCR beta motif comprising eight highly homologous variants.

Using its own MiXCR run on the 5' RACE reads, TCRdb lists one record per CDR3 protein. Of about 700,000 distinct CDR3 sequences in the sample, 15% to 20% were seen once. Antigens of these TCRs are unknown. The sequencing sample was made of blood, either unsorted or a sorted T cell fraction (not recorded which). These receptor sequences come from a male donor with ankylosing spondylitis.

V usage is TRBV20-1 and J usage is TRBJ1-4; no definite D call. The CDR3 is 13 amino acids. Germline values: CDR1 DFQATT, CDR2 SNEGSKA (reference sequence). The V gene lost 3 bases and the J gene lost 0 bases, with 5 bases spanning the gap. The CDR3 is CSASTATNEKLFF. The CDR3 bases are TGCAGTGCTAGTACTGCAACTAATGAAAAACTGTTTTTT.

The chain couples TRBV5-1 to TRBJ2-7; possible D gene TRBD1, 6 bases. The CDR3 sequence is 15 residues long. The germline V gene has CDR1 SGHRS and CDR2 YFSETQ. Trimming pared 1 base from V and 0 bases from J, leaving 11 bases between. The CDR3 spells CASSLNPDSSYEQYF. Written as DNA, the CDR3 is TGCGCCAGCAGCTTGAATCCGGACAGCTCCTACGAGCAGTACTTC.

This sequence joins TRBV6-5 and TRBJ2-7; D gene unclear. The V end was cut by 2 bases, the J end by 3 bases, with 5 bases between. Germline values: CDR1 MNHEY, CDR2 SVGAGI. The CDR3 consists of 12 residues. This chain's CDR3 is CASSYQGYEQYF. The CDR3 bases are TGTGCCAGCAGTTACCAAGGCTACGAGCAGTACTTC.

In its sample, this clonotype was seen many times. The V gene is TRBV6-1, the J gene TRBJ1-1; D unclear. Germline loops: CDR1 MNHNS, CDR2 SASEGT. V was clipped by 5 bases and J by 4 bases, with 11 bases between them. This CDR3 has 13 amino acids. DNA for the CDR3: TGTGCCAGCAGTATCGGGCTCGGCACTGAAGCTTTCTTT. Translation: CASSIGLGTEAFF.

This clonotype was seen repeatedly, ten times or more. The rearrangement links TRBV12-3 or TRBV12-4 to TRBJ2-1; D is undetermined. The CDR3 is 11 residues long. V lost 3 bases and J lost 9, with 6 bases in between. In DNA, the CDR3 is TGTGCCAGCAGTTTGACGGTTGAGCAGTTCTTC. It specifies CASSLTVEQFF.

A few counts support this clonotype. The genes are TRBV5-1 and TRBJ2-5; possibly TRBD2 for D (5 bases). This CDR3 has 14 amino acids. Germline V gene sequence: CDR1 SGHRS, CDR2 YFSETQ. V shed 3 bases and J shed 5 bases, with 14 bases lying between them. The CDR3 sequence is CASSSSRADETQYF. The CDR3 bases are TGCGCCAGCAGCTCCTCGAGGGCCGACGAGACCCAGTACTTC.

The chain has TRBV24-1 and TRBJ2-2; D ambiguous. The germline V and J ends were trimmed by 5 bases and 0 bases, with 12 bases remaining between them. The CDR3 loop spans 16 amino acids. Germline V CDR1 and CDR2: KGHDR, SFDVKD. CDR3 sequence (DNA): TGTGCCACCAGTGCCGGCCGGCATTCGAACACCGGGGAGCTGTTTTTT. Its protein product is CATSAGRHSNTGELFF.

This clonotype was picked up many times. The gene calls are TRBV12-3 or TRBV12-4 and TRBJ1-6, with D possibly being TRBD1 (5 bases). The CDR3 has 15 residues. The V end lost 5 bases, the J end lost 7 bases, and 15 bases lay between the germline ends. Here the CDR3 DNA reads TGTGCCAGCAGTCCGAGGACCGGGGGGAATTCACCCCTCCACTTT. This encodes CASSPRTGGNSPLHF.